This T cell receptor (beta chain) was recorded in a study of blood T cell repertoires in COVID-19. Study at large: Whether acute or convalescent, the COVID-19 samples came from the United States, Italy and Spain. In each case, the material was cDNA or gDNA derived from T cells, B-cell-depleted T cells, or PBMCs.

This clone appeared once. In the original workflow: It was from reference gene primer amplification that nucleated cell counts were estimated. Sequencing used immunoSEQ multiplex PCR; TCRdb keeps in-frame clones, though not all of them. The D gene and trimming were derived from the DNA, and the V and J assignments and clone size from that table. The table shows around 92,000 clones, with under 85% occurring only once. V lost 0 bases, J lost 2 bases, and 5 bases lay in between. Germline-derived CDR1 and CDR2 are SGHRS and YFSETQ. The CDR3 has 13 amino acids. The chain links TRBV5-1 to TRBJ1-2; tentatively, D is TRBD1 (5 bases). This sequence originates from a woman of 80 years or more with acute or convalescent COVID-19. Sequencing was performed on peripheral blood. The CDR3 nucleotides read TGCGCCAGCAGCTTGGAGGGGAACTATGGCTACACCTTC. Residues: CASSLEGNYGYTF.